The subject of this entry is one T cell receptor (beta chain). The target antigen is unknown. In preparing the TRB cDNA libraries, 5' RACE with UMI labels was used. TCRdb reprocessed the 5' RACE reads and keeps a single row for each CDR3 protein, giving no DNA. There are about 130,000 distinct CDR3 sequences in the sample, with roughly 0.31% held by the top ten. These data are taken from a study of CXCR3-negative and CXCR3-positive naive CD8 T cells. Findings and limits, study-wide: Naive cells that were CXCR3-negative or CXCR3-positive used TRBV-TRBJ genes alike, while memory cells diverged. Much lower diversity was found in memory CD8+ cells, while both naive subsets had comparably high diversity.

Naive CD8+ T cells showed CD45RO-CCR7+CD27+CD95-. Specimen: naive CXCR3- CD8+ T cells from blood. Subset here: CD45RO-CCR7+CD27+CD95- naive CD8+ T cells lacking CXCR3 (TNR3-). The clonotype was recovered from a human donor in good health. Some clones in this sample may be carry-over from other donors' samples.

This CDR3 is CSVVRALFPEAFF. The chain is built from TRBV29-1 and TRBJ1-1. The CDR3 contains 13 residues. CDR1 and CDR2 (germline): SQVTM, ANQGSEA.